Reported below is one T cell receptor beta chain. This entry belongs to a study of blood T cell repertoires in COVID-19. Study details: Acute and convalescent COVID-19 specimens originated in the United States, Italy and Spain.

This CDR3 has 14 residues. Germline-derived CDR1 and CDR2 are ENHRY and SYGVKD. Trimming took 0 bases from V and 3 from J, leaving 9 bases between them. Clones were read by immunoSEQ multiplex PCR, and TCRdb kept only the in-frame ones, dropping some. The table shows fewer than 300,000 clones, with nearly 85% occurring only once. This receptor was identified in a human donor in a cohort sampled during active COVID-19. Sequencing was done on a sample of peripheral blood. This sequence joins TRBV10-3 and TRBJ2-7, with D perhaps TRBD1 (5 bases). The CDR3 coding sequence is TGTGCCATCAGTGAGTCCAGGGCGAGCTACGAGCAGTACTTC. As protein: CAISESRASYEQYF.